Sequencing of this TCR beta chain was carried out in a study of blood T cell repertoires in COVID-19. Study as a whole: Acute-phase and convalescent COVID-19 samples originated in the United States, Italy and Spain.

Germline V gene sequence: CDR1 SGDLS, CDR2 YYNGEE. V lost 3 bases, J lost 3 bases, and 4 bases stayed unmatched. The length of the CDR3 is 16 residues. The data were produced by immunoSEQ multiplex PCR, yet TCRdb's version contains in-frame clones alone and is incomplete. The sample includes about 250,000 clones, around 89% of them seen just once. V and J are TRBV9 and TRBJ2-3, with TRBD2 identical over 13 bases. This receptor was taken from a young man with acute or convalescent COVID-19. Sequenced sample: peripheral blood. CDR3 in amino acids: CASSGGLAGVTDTQYF. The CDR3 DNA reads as TGTGCCAGCAGCGGCGGACTAGCGGGAGTAACAGATACGCAGTATTTT.